The 7 T cell receptor beta chains presented below share a single source sample, sequenced in a study of shared clonotypes between healthy human individuals (dated by TCRdb to the early 2020s). Library preparation used the immunoSEQ multiplex PCR assay. Sourced from immuneACCESS, this table was stored by TCRdb with only in-frame sequences that have V and J called. A share of the clones is absent; for the studies checked, an unresolved V gene accounts for under half, and the remainder has no known explanation. The sample has approximately 500,000 clones on record, 95% to 97% of them singletons. Approximately 0.062% of the sample is in the top ten clones. The sequenced material came from naive CD4+ T cells sorted from blood. According to the study, the label for this sample's cell subset or site signals: CD45RA+ positively selected. Receptors originate from a woman younger than 45 in good health.

The V and J genes are TRBV5-4 and TRBJ2-7; possible D gene TRBD2, 6 bases. This CDR3 region has 14 residues. CDR1 SGHNT and CDR2 YYREEE come from the germline V gene (reference sequence). V was clipped by 4 bases and J by 2 bases, with 13 bases between them. The CDR3 nucleotides are TGTGCCAGCAGCCCTGTTAGCGGAGCCTACGAGCAGTACTTC. As protein: CASSPVSGAYEQYF.

Written as DNA, the CDR3 is TGTGCCAGCAGCCCAACCTCGGGGGGAGTGGGGGAGCAGTACTTC. Translation: CASSPTSGGVGEQYF. The rearrangement uses TRBV7-6 and TRBJ2-7, with 7 bases that match TRBD2. J was trimmed by 7 bases and V by 5 bases; bases with no gene match: 14. The CDR3 is made up of 15 amino acids. Germline V lookup: CDR1 SGHVS, CDR2 FNYEAQ.

The V and J genes are TRBV7-3 and TRBJ1-2; D unresolved. The V gene lost 8 bases and the J gene lost 4 bases, with 11 bases spanning the gap. This CDR3 spans 12 amino acids. Germline lookup yields CDR1 SGHTA and CDR2 FQGTGA. CDR3: CASGREGYGYTF. The CDR3 nucleotides are TGTGCCAGCGGAAGAGAAGGCTATGGCTACACCTTC.

J is TRBJ2-1 and V is TRBV5-8; no definite D call. This CDR3 spans 13 amino acids. Germline loops: CDR1 SGHTS, CDR2 YDEGEE. The V end lost 1 base, the J end lost 3 bases, and 5 bases lay between the germline ends. CDR3 DNA sequence: TGTGCCAGCAGCTTGTACAGCTACAATGAGCAGTTCTTC. Translated, it gives CASSLYSYNEQFF.

The chain couples TRBV5-1 to TRBJ2-1; D remains unclear. Germline lookup yields CDR1 SGHRS and CDR2 YFSETQ. This CDR3 spans 15 amino acids. V was clipped by 0 bases and J by 10 bases, with 17 bases between them. The CDR3 DNA reads TGCGCCAGCAGCTTGGTTGGTCTGCCGATTGGAGAGCAGTTCTTC. It specifies CASSLVGLPIGEQFF.

The chain joins TRBV30 to TRBJ2-4, with 7 nucleotides matching TRBD2. The trim removed 8 bases at V and 2 bases at J, leaving 9 bases unmatched. Germline values: CDR1 GTSNPN, CDR2 SVGIG (reference sequence). The CDR3 extends over 14 amino acids. The CDR3 DNA follows: TGTGCCGGCCGGGGAGGGCTAACCAAAAACATTCAGTACTTC. It specifies CAGRGGLTKNIQYF.

The V call is TRBV11-2, the J call TRBJ2-2; D is perhaps TRBD1 or TRBD2 (6 bases each). V was clipped by 7 bases and J by 0 bases, with 15 bases between them. This CDR3 comprises 16 residues. Germline V gene sequence: CDR1 SGHAT, CDR2 FQNNGV. The CDR3 here is CASNRENRANTGELFF. As DNA, the CDR3 is TGTGCCAGCAACCGGGAGAACAGGGCGAACACCGGGGAGCTGTTTTTT.